This passage covers 2 T cell receptor beta chains from one sample sequenced in a study of T cell responses to AZD1222 COVID-19 vaccine. Clones were read by immunoSEQ multiplex PCR, and TCRdb kept only the in-frame ones, dropping some. In the table there are roughly 53,000 clones, more than 70% of which are singletons. The sample consisted of peripheral blood, taken on day 0 of MenACWY control vaccination. Receptors were obtained from an adult in good health.

The rearrangement joins TRBV28 to TRBJ1-5; D gene unclear. The germline gives CDR1 MDHEN, CDR2 SYDVKM. The V and J ends lost 3 bases and 5 bases respectively, with 5 bases between them. CDR3 length: 12 amino acids. This chain's CDR3 is CASSFLDQPQHF. In nucleotides, the CDR3 is TGTGCCAGCAGTTTCTTGGATCAGCCCCAGCATTTT.

The chain is built from TRBV30 and TRBJ2-7, with D unresolved. The CDR3 length is 13 residues. Trimming removed 0 bases from V and 3 bases from J, with 9 bases in between. The germline V gene encodes CDR1 GTSNPN and CDR2 SVGIG (reference sequence). For the CDR3, the DNA is TGTGCCTGGAGTGTGGGCAACCTCTACGAGCAGTACTTC. Encoded protein: CAWSVGNLYEQYF. Based on the CDR3 plus reference TRBV30 and TRBJ2-7, the full variable domain is SQTIHQWPATLVQPVGSPLSLECTVEGTSNPNLYWYRQAAGRGLQLLFYSVGIGQISSEVPQNLSASRPQDRQFILSSKKLLLSDSGFYLCAWSVGNLYEQYFGPGTRLTVT.